The rows below give T cell receptor beta chains drawn from one sample of a study of Ad26.COV2.S vaccination and SARS-CoV-2 variants. Profiled with immunoSEQ multiplex PCR; TCRdb holds only in-frame clones, not every one. The sample has 400,000 to 500,000 clones, 89% seen once. Specimen: peripheral blood, collected in a trial of Ad26.COV2.S vaccine versus placebo. The source of these receptors is a person aged 18-60 years who received the Ad26.COV2.S COVID-19 vaccine or a placebo. Each CDR3 is given with its conserved first and last residue. Each record gives: CDR3 protein, CDR3 DNA, clone size, D gene, V gene, J gene. D genes are given only for firm matches. The size of a clone is reported for some rows only, either as once, few or many, or as a class for expanded clones.

CASSLVGANYGYTF,TGCGCCAGCAGCTTGGTCGGGGCCAACTATGGCTACACCTTC,.,.,TRBV5-1,TRBJ1-2
CASSRTRTGGPGYTF,TGTGCCAGCAGCCGCACCCGGACAGGGGGCCCTGGCTACACCTTC,.,TRBD1,TRBV7-8,TRBJ1-2
CASSLKVSTDTQYF,TGTGCCAGCAGCTTGAAGGTTAGCACAGATACGCAGTATTTT,.,.,TRBV13,TRBJ2-3
CSVRDSHSGANVLTF,TGCAGCGTTCGGGACAGCCACTCTGGGGCCAACGTCCTGACTTTC,.,TRBD1,TRBV29-1,TRBJ2-6
CASSLSVGTGVGYTF,TGTGCCAGCAGTTTATCGGTGGGGACAGGGGTTGGCTACACCTTC,.,TRBD1,TRBV27,TRBJ1-2
CASSFPDSSFGYTF,TGTGCCAGCAGCTTTCCGGACAGCAGTTTCGGCTACACCTTC,.,.,TRBV7-9,TRBJ1-2
CATSLDGNYGYTF,TGTGCCACTTCCTTGGACGGAAACTATGGCTACACCTTC,once,.,TRBV18,TRBJ1-2
CSVGQGANGFF,.,.,.,TRBV29-1,TRBJ2-1
CASSLGGVSYNSPLHF,TGTGCCAGCAGCTTGGGAGGTGTGTCCTATAATTCACCCCTCCACTTT,few,.,TRBV5-4,TRBJ1-6
CASSPPSTDTQYF,TGTGCCAGCAGCCCACCTAGCACAGATACGCAGTATTTT,.,.,TRBV28,TRBJ2-3
CASSIPLRGGYTF,TGTGCCAGTAGTATTCCCCTACGGGGTGGCTACACCTTC,.,.,TRBV19,TRBJ1-2
CASSIAQTVVISQPQHF,TGTGCCAGTAGTATAGCCCAGACGGTAGTAATTTCTCAGCCCCAGCATTTT,.,.,TRBV19,TRBJ1-5
CASSELAGGLGTQYF,TGTGCCAGCAGTGAATTAGCGGGGGGGCTCGGGACGCAGTATTTT,.,TRBD2,TRBV6-4,TRBJ2-3
CASSQETHSYSNQPQHF,TGCGCCAGCAGCCAAGAGACGCACAGCTATAGCAATCAGCCCCAGCATTTT,.,.,TRBV4-3,TRBJ1-5
CASSWGWGTTEAFF,TGTGCCAGCAGTTGGGGTTGGGGGACCACTGAAGCTTTCTTT,few,.,TRBV27,TRBJ1-1
CASRRLAGVTDTQYF,TGTGCCAGCAGAAGACTAGCGGGAGTGACAGATACGCAGTATTTT,.,TRBD2,TRBV7-9,TRBJ2-3
CASGLVKLATRTGGELFF,TGTGCTAGTGGTTTGGTTAAACTAGCTACCAGGACGGGCGGGGAGCTGTTTTTT,.,.,TRBV12-5,TRBJ2-2
CASSRGGISDYGYTF,TGTGCCAGCAGCCGGGGGGGGATCAGCGACTATGGCTACACCTTC,.,.,TRBV11-2,TRBJ1-2
CASSDPNGGYTDTQYF,TGTGCCAGCAGCGACCCTAATGGCGGCTACACAGATACGCAGTATTTT,.,.,TRBV6-2/TRBV6-3,TRBJ2-3
CASSLGTGPNEKLFF,TGCGCCAGCAGCTTGGGGACAGGGCCAAATGAAAAACTGTTTTTT,.,TRBD1,TRBV5-1,TRBJ1-4
CASSLYPDTQYF,TGTGCCAGCAGTTTATACCCAGATACGCAGTATTTT,.,.,TRBV12-3/TRBV12-4,TRBJ2-3
CASRGLAKNIQYF,TGCGCCAGCAGGGGACTAGCCAAAAACATTCAGTACTTC,.,.,TRBV4-1,TRBJ2-4
CATSRDLQDNSPLHF,TGTGCCACCAGCAGAGATCTCCAGGATAATTCACCCCTCCACTTT,.,.,TRBV15,TRBJ1-6
CASSPGGPGVQFF,TGTGCCAGCTCACCAGGCGGGCCGGGTGTGCAGTTCTTC,.,.,TRBV18,TRBJ2-1
CASSSQGARGYTF,TGTGCCAGCAGTTCACAGGGGGCAAGAGGCTACACCTTC,.,TRBD1,TRBV12-3/TRBV12-4,TRBJ1-2
CASSPRTGINEQYF,TGTGCCAGCAGCCCAAGGACAGGGATCAACGAGCAGTACTTC,.,TRBD1,TRBV7-2,TRBJ2-7
CASSRQGLDGYTF,TGTGCCAGCAGCCGGCAGGGACTCGATGGCTACACCTTC,once,.,TRBV4-2,TRBJ1-2
CAISPGQGTSPLHF,TGTGCCATCAGTCCAGGACAGGGAACGTCACCCCTCCACTTT,.,TRBD1,TRBV10-3,TRBJ1-6
CASSYGAALRGYTF,TGTGCCAGCAGCTACGGGGCCGCCCTGCGAGGCTACACCTTC,.,.,TRBV5-6,TRBJ1-2
CASSYRWGLNEQFF,TGTGCCAGCAGCTACAGGTGGGGGCTCAATGAGCAGTTCTTC,.,.,TRBV7-6,TRBJ2-1
CSAPANYGYTF,TGCAGTGCTCCGGCCAACTATGGCTACACCTTC,.,.,TRBV20-1,TRBJ1-2
CASSYGRLNTEAFF,TGTGCCAGCAGTTACGGGCGGCTAAACACTGAAGCTTTCTTT,.,.,TRBV6-5,TRBJ1-1
CAISDYRDRYEQYF,TGTGCCATCAGTGATTACAGGGACAGGTACGAGCAGTACTTC,.,TRBD1,TRBV10-3,TRBJ2-7
CASSYTPGGAEAFF,TGTGCCAGCAGTTACACCCCGGGTGGCGCTGAAGCTTTCTTT,once,.,TRBV6-2/TRBV6-3,TRBJ1-1